The 24 T cell receptor beta chains reported below all come from one sample, sequenced in a study of blood T cell repertoires in COVID-19. The method was immunoSEQ multiplex PCR; TCRdb's version includes in-frame clones alone and lacks a portion of them. The sample lists approximately 150,000 clones; just under 85% were seen once. Sequenced input: PBMCs or T cells enriched from blood (not recorded which). The origin of the receptors is a woman in her 40s who had recovered from COVID-19.

The genes are TRBV9 and TRBJ1-1; TRBD1 matches at 7 bases. The germline gives CDR1 SGDLS, CDR2 YYNGEE. The CDR3 loop spans 15 amino acids. V was pared by 0 bases and J by 5 bases, with 7 bases of the junction left unmatched. The CDR3 coding sequence is TGTGCCAGCAGCGTAGGACAGGGAGTGGGTACTGAAGCTTTCTTT. This encodes CASSVGQGVGTEAFF.

V usage is TRBV6-4 and J usage is TRBJ1-6; 9 bases map to TRBD1. The junction had 5 bases not matched to a gene; V was cut back by 6 bases and J by 8 bases. The CDR3 is 14 amino acids. Germline V gene lookup returns CDR1 MRHNA and CDR2 SNTAGT. CDR3 sequence: CASRGTGLYSPLHF. The DNA of the CDR3 is TGTGCCAGCAGGGGGACAGGGCTGTATTCACCCCTCCACTTT.

This chain uses TRBV29-1 with TRBJ2-1, with a weak D call TRBD1 (6 bases). The V end lost 7 bases, the J end lost 4 bases, and 23 bases lay between the germline ends. Germline CDR1 and CDR2: SQVTM and ANQGSEA. CDR3 length: 16 residues. This chain's CDR3 is CSAGTFLATGYNEQFF. The CDR3 bases are TGCAGCGCTGGGACATTCCTAGCCACCGGGTACAATGAGCAGTTCTTC.

The chain carries TRBV18 and TRBJ1-1; perhaps TRBD1 as D (5 bases). CDR3 length equals 13 residues. With 5 bases removed from V and 1 base from J, the gap between germline ends came to 8 bases. Looked up from germline, CDR1 is KGHSH and CDR2 is LQKENI. As DNA, the CDR3 is TGTGCCAGCTCATCCGGACAGAACACTGAAGCTTTCTTT. Its protein product is CASSSGQNTEAFF.

The chain recombines TRBV20-1 with TRBJ2-7; perhaps TRBD2 as D (6 bases). Per the germline V gene, CDR1 is DFQATT and CDR2 is SNEGSKA (reference sequence). The CDR3 is made up of 14 amino acids. V was pared by 6 bases and J by 1 base, with 16 bases between. CDR3 sequence reads: CSASPGLWSYEQYF. The CDR3, as DNA: TGCAGTGCCAGTCCGGGACTGTGGTCCTACGAGCAGTACTTC.

This chain connects TRBV2 to TRBJ2-7, with TRBD1 as a possible D gene (6 bases). Germline assignment: CDR1 SNHLY and CDR2 FYNNEI. Trimming shortened V by 6 bases and J by 3 bases, and 9 bases separated the two germline ends. The CDR3 covers 12 residues. This chain's CDR3 is CASSEQGYEQYF. For the CDR3, the DNA is TGTGCCAGCAGCGAACAGGGCTACGAGCAGTACTTC.

In its sample, this clone was seen once. This chain joins TRBV5-1 and TRBJ2-1; possible D gene TRBD1, 6 bases. CDR3 length: 16 residues. V lost 4 bases, J lost 1 base, and 15 bases lay in between. The V gene's germline CDR1 is SGHRS and CDR2 YFSETQ. The DNA of the CDR3 is TGCGCCAGCAGCGTTACAGGGTCAGGATCCTACAATGAGCAGTTCTTC. As protein: CASSVTGSGSYNEQFF.

This clone was seen a single time. V gene TRBV7-9 combines with J gene TRBJ1-1; 11 bases agree with TRBD1. The CDR3 totals 17 residues. CDR1 and CDR2 (germline): SEHNR, FQNEAQ (reference sequence). V lost 4 bases and J lost 4; bases outside the gene matches: 11. The CDR3 nucleotides read TGTGCCAGCAGCTCACCAATCCGGGACAGGGGGAGCACTGAAGCTTTCTTT. Protein: CASSSPIRDRGSTEAFF.

The V gene is TRBV18, the J gene TRBJ1-5; possibly TRBD1 for D (5 bases). V dropped 3 bases and J dropped 7 bases, with 19 bases sitting between them. Germline-derived CDR1 and CDR2 are KGHSH and LQKENI. The CDR3 has 16 residues. The CDR3 is CASSPSPREVRQPQHF. The CDR3 nucleotides are TGTGCCAGCTCACCGAGTCCCAGGGAGGTTAGGCAGCCCCAGCATTTT.

This clone is a singleton in its sample. The chain uses TRBV30 and TRBJ1-4; TRBD1 is a possible D gene (5 bases). Trimming cost V 7 bases and J 6 bases, with 15 bases left between them. The CDR3 sequence is 13 residues long. Germline CDR1 is GTSNPN and CDR2 is SVGIG (reference sequence). CDR3 sequence reads: CAFTGDGYEKLFF. The CDR3 region has the DNA TGTGCCTTCACGGGGGACGGGTATGAAAAACTGTTTTTT.

V gene TRBV4-2 combines with J gene TRBJ1-2; 7 bases line up with TRBD1. Trimming cost V 1 base and J 4 bases; bases outside gene matches: 3. The CDR3 is made up of 14 amino acids. Germline assignment: CDR1 LGHNA and CDR2 YNFKEQ. CDR3 sequence: CASSQGQGSYGYTF. The CDR3 nucleotides read TGTGCCAGCAGCCAAGGACAGGGAAGCTATGGCTACACCTTC.

This chain uses TRBV19 with TRBJ2-5; TRBD2 matches 10 bases. The germline gives CDR1 LNHDA, CDR2 SQIVND (reference sequence). The V segment lost 3 bases and the J segment 5 bases; nucleotides outside the gene matches: 0. The CDR3 consists of 13 residues. The CDR3 here is CASSMGLAETQYF. CDR3 nucleotide sequence: TGTGCCAGTAGTATGGGACTAGCGGAGACCCAGTACTTC.

The count of this clone is one. The rearrangement joins TRBV19 to TRBJ2-5; 15 nucleotides line up with TRBD2. The CDR3 sequence is 19 residues long. V shed 4 bases and J 2 bases; nucleotides not matched to a gene: 11. Germline V gene data show CDR1 as LNHDA and CDR2 as SQIVND (reference sequence). Written as DNA, the CDR3 is TGTGCCAGTAGTAGGGGACTAGCGGGGGGAATCCTAATACAAGAGACCCAGTACTTC. It encodes CASSRGLAGGILIQETQYF.

The chain has TRBV10-3 and TRBJ2-5; D is perhaps TRBD2 (6 bases). Germline CDR1 ENHRY, CDR2 SYGVKD. Trimming took 4 bases from V and 3 from J, leaving 12 bases between them. CDR3 length: 14 residues. The CDR3 spells CAISGWRGEETQYF. Written as DNA, the CDR3 is TGTGCCATCAGTGGGTGGCGGGGTGAAGAGACCCAGTACTTC.

This clone was found once. V usage is TRBV11-3 and J usage is TRBJ2-2; the match to TRBD2 covers 8 bases. Germline V gives CDR1 SGHNT, CDR2 YENEEA. V lost 1 base and J lost 6; bases outside the gene matches: 4. The CDR3 totals 15 residues. DNA of the CDR3: TGTGCCAGCAGCTTAGGACTAGCGTCGGCCGGGGAGCTGTTTTTT. This translates into CASSLGLASAGELFF.

The V call is TRBV6-5, the J call TRBJ2-7; unclear D gene. Between the trimmed V and J ends, which lost 5 bases and 9 bases, there was a span of 14 bases. This CDR3 region has 12 residues. Germline CDR1 MNHEY, CDR2 SVGAGI. In DNA, the CDR3 is TGTGCCAGCAGTATGCTCCTACGAACGCAGTACTTC. It yields the protein CASSMLLRTQYF.

CDR3 loop: CASSPTGVGNTIYF. In nucleotides, the CDR3 is TGTGCCAGCAGTCCGACAGGGGTCGGAAACACCATATATTTT. The chain carries TRBV28 and TRBJ1-3; the match to TRBD1 covers 8 bases. The CDR3 runs to 14 residues. The J segment lost 4 bases and the V segment lost 5 bases, leaving 4 bases of the junction unmatched. The germline gives CDR1 MDHEN, CDR2 SYDVKM.

This clone was seen a single time. This rearrangement joins TRBV5-1 to TRBJ2-5; 8 nucleotides agree with TRBD1. CDR1 and CDR2 from the germline V gene are SGHRS and YFSETQ. The CDR3 totals 16 residues. Trimming at V came to 4 bases and at J to 5 bases, leaving 13 bases not matched to a gene. This chain's CDR3 is CASSVPDRDRLETQYF. The CDR3 DNA sequence: TGCGCCAGCAGCGTTCCGGACCGGGACAGGCTGGAGACCCAGTACTTC.

The V gene is TRBV12-5, the J gene TRBJ2-1, with TRBD1 matching 8 bases. The ends lost 6 bases at V and 8 bases at J; junction bases unmatched: 9. The CDR3 length is 14 residues. Germline V lookup: CDR1 LGHNT, CDR2 FRNRAP. CDR3 amino acids: CASGTYRGSDEQFF. CDR3 DNA: TGTGCTAGTGGAACATACAGGGGGAGCGATGAGCAGTTCTTC.

The chain joins TRBV19 to TRBJ2-7; 7 bases align to TRBD1. V lost 7 bases and J lost 6; bases outside the gene matches: 9. In germline, CDR1 is LNHDA, CDR2 SQIVND (reference sequence). The CDR3 covers 13 residues. The CDR3 bases are TGTGCCAGTAAACCGAGGGACAGTGGCGAGCAGTACTTC. Translation gives CASKPRDSGEQYF. Using reference TRBV19 and TRBJ2-7 for the parts outside the CDR3, the full variable domain is DGGITQSPKYLFRKEGQNVTLSCEQNLNHDAMYWYRQDPGQGLRLIYYSQIVNDFQKGDIAEGYSVSREKKESFPLTVTSAQKNPTAFYLCASKPRDSGEQYFGPGTRLTVT.

The chain couples TRBV14 to TRBJ1-2, with D maybe TRBD1 (5 bases). This CDR3 has 15 residues. Trimming pared 1 base from V and 4 bases from J, leaving 13 bases between. Germline V gene data show CDR1 as SGHDN and CDR2 as FVKESK. CDR3 coding DNA: TGTGCCAGCAGCCAAGCACACACGGGGGGCTATGGCTACACCTTC. This sequence encodes CASSQAHTGGYGYTF.

V is TRBV2 and J is TRBJ2-3, with D tentatively TRBD2 (5 bases). This CDR3 has 14 amino acids. Trimming cost V 7 bases and J 2 bases, with 13 bases left between them. The germline gives CDR1 SNHLY, CDR2 FYNNEI. The CDR3 protein is CASIGRDYTDTQYF. The CDR3 DNA reads as TGTGCCAGCATAGGACGGGATTACACAGATACGCAGTATTTT.

The V call is TRBV3-1 (or the pseudogene TRBV3-2), the J call TRBJ1-1; the match to TRBD1 covers 7 bases. The germline V gene encodes CDR1 LGHDT and CDR2 YNNKEL (reference sequence). CDR3 length: 15 amino acids. The trim removed 0 bases at V and 4 bases at J, leaving 5 bases unmatched. The CDR3 spells CASSQEYRGSTEAFF. The CDR3 region has the DNA TGTGCCAGCAGCCAAGAATACAGGGGAAGCACTGAAGCTTTCTTT.

This rearrangement joins TRBV7-2 to TRBJ1-2; D remains unclear. V was pared by 7 bases and J by 4 bases, with 19 bases between. The CDR3 extends over 15 amino acids. In germline, CDR1 is SGHTA, CDR2 FQGNSA. CDR3 protein: CASTLDRQYIYGYTF. The DNA for the CDR3 is TGTGCCAGCACCCTGGATCGACAATACATCTATGGCTACACCTTC.